The 5 T cell receptor beta chains in this list originate from one sample, sequenced in a study of cytomegalovirus exposure and HLA in healthy donors. Use of 60 Vbeta and 13 Jbeta primers characterized the PCR. Assay used: immunoSEQ multiplex PCR; TCRdb lists only in-frame clones, some missing. The sample contains about 200,000 clones, approximately 85% of which appear only once. Sequencing was performed on PBMCs. These receptors were obtained from a woman aged 50 to 60 in good health and CMV-seronegative.

The rearrangement joins TRBV9 to TRBJ1-2, with D perhaps TRBD1 (5 bases). Trimming removed 0 bases from V and 5 bases from J, with 17 bases in between. CDR3 length: 16 amino acids. Germline values: CDR1 SGDLS, CDR2 YYNGEE. The CDR3 here is CASSVDFRAGSYGYTF. DNA for the CDR3: TGTGCCAGCAGCGTAGACTTTAGGGCAGGGTCTTATGGCTACACCTTC.

J is TRBJ2-5 and V is TRBV30, with a tentative D call TRBD2 (6 bases). Germline V lookup: CDR1 GTSNPN, CDR2 SVGIG (reference sequence). This CDR3 is 12 amino acids long. The V gene lost 5 bases and the J gene lost 5 bases, with 12 bases spanning the gap. CDR3 nucleotide sequence: TGTGCCTGGGGGCGGGGCTCGGAGACCCAGTACTTC. Its translation: CAWGRGSETQYF.

The chain uses TRBV19 and TRBJ1-1; a possible D gene is TRBD1 (6 bases). Germline V gives CDR1 LNHDA, CDR2 SQIVND (reference sequence). CDR3 size: 16 residues. V shed 4 bases and J shed 0 bases, with 15 bases lying between them. The CDR3 protein is CASSRRGREMNTEAFF. Here the CDR3 DNA reads TGTGCCAGTAGTAGGCGGGGGCGGGAAATGAACACTGAAGCTTTCTTT.

The rearrangement joins TRBV5-1 to TRBJ2-7, with a weak D call TRBD2 (6 bases). CDR1 and CDR2 (germline): SGHRS, YFSETQ. V was pared by 4 bases and J by 2 bases, with 19 bases between. The length of the CDR3 is 16 residues. The chain's CDR3 is CASSGTGTPGPYEQYF. The CDR3 bases are TGCGCCAGCAGCGGAACCGGGACTCCTGGGCCCTACGAGCAGTACTTC. The whole variable domain, remainder taken from reference TRBV5-1 and TRBJ2-7, is KAGVTQTPRYLIKTRGQQVTLSCSPISGHRSVSWYQQTPGQGLQFLFEYFSETQRNKGNFPGRFSGRQFSNSRSEMNVSTLELGDSALYLCASSGTGTPGPYEQYFGPGTRLTVT.

The chain links TRBV27 to TRBJ2-5; maybe TRBD2 (6 bases). The ends were cut back, 7 bases at V and 5 bases at J, with 23 bases in the middle. Germline assignment: CDR1 MNHEY and CDR2 SMNVEV (reference sequence). The CDR3 is 16 amino acids. The CDR3 DNA reads as TGTGCCAGCAATCCCCGGTTCGGAGGGTTAGGGGAGACCCAGTACTTC. Protein: CASNPRFGGLGETQYF.